This entry lists 2 T cell receptor beta chains sequenced from one sample in a study of T cell clonotyping in hematopoietic cell transplantation. Time point denoted: recipient sample about 28 days before transplant, after cytoreduction. Assay used: immunoSEQ multiplex PCR; TCRdb lists only in-frame clones, some missing. The sample lists fewer than 8,500 clones, 95% to 97% occurring once. The source was peripheral blood mononuclear cells, collected before stem cell transplant. The receptors were gathered from a man between 65 and 85 years old with acute myeloid leukemia. Some clones in this sample may be carry-over from other donors' samples.

The chain combines TRBV6-5 with TRBJ2-5, with 7 bases matching TRBD1. The CDR3 spans 16 residues. The germline CDR1 and CDR2 sequences are MNHEY and SVGAGI. Trimming at V came to 4 bases and at J to 3 bases, leaving 11 bases not matched to a gene. CDR3 sequence: CASSSIRDSLKETQYF. The DNA of the CDR3 is TGTGCCAGCAGTTCCATCCGGGACAGCCTGAAAGAGACCCAGTACTTC.

This chain uses TRBV5-8 with TRBJ1-2, with D possibly being TRBD1 (5 bases). In germline, CDR1 is SGHTS, CDR2 YDEGEE. V was shortened by 2 bases and J by 5 bases, with 7 bases between the two germline ends. CDR3 length: 12 amino acids. The CDR3 loop reads CASSFRQYGYTF. The CDR3 DNA sequence: TGTGCCAGCAGCTTTCGACAGTATGGCTACACCTTC.